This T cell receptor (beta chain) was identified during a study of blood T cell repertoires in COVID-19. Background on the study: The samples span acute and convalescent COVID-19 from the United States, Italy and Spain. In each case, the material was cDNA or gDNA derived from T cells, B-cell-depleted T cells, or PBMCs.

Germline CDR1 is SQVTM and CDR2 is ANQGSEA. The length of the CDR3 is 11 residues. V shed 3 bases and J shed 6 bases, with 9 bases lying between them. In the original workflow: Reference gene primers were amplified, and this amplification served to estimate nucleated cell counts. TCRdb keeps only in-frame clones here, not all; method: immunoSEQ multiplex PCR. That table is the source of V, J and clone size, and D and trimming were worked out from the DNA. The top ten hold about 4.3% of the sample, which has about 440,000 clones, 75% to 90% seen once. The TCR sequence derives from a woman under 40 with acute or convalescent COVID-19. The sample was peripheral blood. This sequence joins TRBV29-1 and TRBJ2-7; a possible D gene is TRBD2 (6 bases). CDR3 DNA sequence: TGCAGCGTTGAGGGGGGTGCCGAGCAGTACTTC. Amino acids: CSVEGGAEQYF.